Shown below are 31 T cell receptor beta chains from a single sample sequenced in a study of blood T cell repertoires in COVID-19. Data came from immunoSEQ multiplex PCR; TCRdb stores just in-frame clones and leaves some out. The sample shows 150,000 to 200,000 clones, roughly 80% of them seen only once. The sequencing sample was made of peripheral blood. These TCRs come from a middle-aged man who had recovered from COVID-19.

The CDR3 DNA reads as TGCGCCAGCATGCGTCAGGATGGCACCGGGGAGCTGTTTTTT. It is translated as CASMRQDGTGELFF. This chain links TRBV5-1 with TRBJ2-2, with no clear D. The ends were cut back, 6 bases at V and 4 bases at J, with 13 bases in the middle. The CDR3 spans 14 residues. The V gene's germline CDR1 is SGHRS and CDR2 YFSETQ.

J is TRBJ2-3 and V is TRBV7-9, with 11 bases aligning to TRBD2. CDR3 length: 16 residues. Germline V gives CDR1 SEHNR, CDR2 FQNEAQ (reference sequence). Germline trimming cut 0 bases from V and 4 bases from J; bases unmatched to any gene: 3. The CDR3 protein is CASSLALAGVSDTQYF. The CDR3 region has the DNA TGTGCCAGCAGCTTAGCACTAGCGGGAGTTTCAGATACGCAGTATTTT. The complete variable domain, with remaining parts taken from reference TRBV7-9 and TRBJ2-3, reads DTGVSQNPRHKITKRGQNVTFRCDPISEHNRLYWYRQTLGQGPEFLTYFQNEAQLEKSRLLSDRFSAERPKGSFSTLEIQRTEQGDSAMYLCASSLALAGVSDTQYFGPGTRLTVL.

The chain employs TRBV5-1 and TRBJ2-5, with 8 bases identical to TRBD1. V shed 4 bases and J 2 bases; nucleotides not matched to a gene: 1. This CDR3 has 13 amino acids. Germline lookup yields CDR1 SGHRS and CDR2 YFSETQ. The CDR3 sequence: CASSRQGQETQYF. The CDR3 nucleotides read TGCGCCAGCAGCCGACAGGGGCAAGAGACCCAGTACTTC.

V gene TRBV6-1 combines with J gene TRBJ2-7; the D gene is possibly TRBD2 (6 bases). Trimming stripped 1 base from V and 2 bases from J, with 12 bases between. CDR3 length equals 15 residues. The germline V gene encodes CDR1 MNHNS and CDR2 SASEGT. In DNA, the CDR3 is TGTGCCAGCAGTGAAGTGGGGGGTGCCGCCTACGAGCAGTACTTC. This gives the protein CASSEVGGAAYEQYF.

The genes are TRBV7-9 and TRBJ2-5; 11 bases line up with TRBD1. The CDR3 covers 14 residues. Looked up from germline, CDR1 is SEHNR and CDR2 is FQNEAQ (reference sequence). The trim removed 3 bases at V and 4 bases at J, leaving 1 base unmatched. CDR3 sequence reads: CASSFGTGGETQYF. The CDR3 DNA sequence: TGTGCCAGCAGCTTTGGGACAGGGGGAGAGACCCAGTACTTC.

The genes are TRBV15 and TRBJ1-1; maybe TRBD1 (6 bases). Germline-derived CDR1 and CDR2 are LNHNV and YYDKDF (reference sequence). The CDR3 extends over 16 amino acids. V lost 0 bases and J lost 1, with 12 bases in between. The CDR3 here is CATSRDPGGPNTEAFF. The CDR3 nucleotides are TGTGCCACCAGCAGAGACCCGGGGGGGCCGAACACTGAAGCTTTCTTT. Supplemented by reference TRBV15 and TRBJ1-1, the full variable domain reads DAMVIQNPRYQVTQFGKPVTLSCSQTLNHNVMYWYQQKSSQAPKLLFHYYDKDFNNEADTPDNFQSRRPNTSFCFLDIRSPGLGDTAMYLCATSRDPGGPNTEAFFGQGTRLTVV.

This clone has just a few counts. The rearrangement links TRBV21-1 to TRBJ2-2; no DNA check was done on the table's D call, TRBD2. TRBV21-1 is assigned pseudogene status. This CDR3 region has 17 residues. CDR3 region: CASSNLRRESGTGELFF. The CDR3 region has the DNA TGTGCCAGCAGCAACCTTCGGCGGGAGTCGGGCACCGGGGAGCTGTTTTTT.

V is TRBV30 and J is TRBJ1-1, with TRBD1 as a possible D gene (5 bases). The CDR3 loop spans 13 amino acids. Germline CDR1 is GTSNPN and CDR2 is SVGIG (reference sequence). The V and J ends lost 3 bases and 0 bases respectively, with 8 bases between them. The CDR3 is CAWSQQVNTEAFF. DNA for the CDR3: TGTGCCTGGAGCCAACAGGTGAACACTGAAGCTTTCTTT.

J is TRBJ1-3 and V is TRBV15; no reliable D call. Trimming pared 0 bases from V and 1 base from J, leaving 10 bases between. Germline CDR1 LNHNV, CDR2 YYDKDF (reference sequence). This CDR3 has 16 residues. CDR3 bases: TGTGCCACCAGCAGAGATCTCAGTAATTCTGGAAACACCATATATTTT. This translates into CATSRDLSNSGNTIYF.

The V gene is TRBV7-3, the J gene TRBJ2-1; the match to TRBD2 covers 9 bases. Unmatched junction bases numbered 11, after V lost 4 bases and J lost 10 bases. Germline V gene data show CDR1 as SGHTA and CDR2 as FQGTGA. The CDR3 totals 15 residues. CDR3 coding DNA: TGTGCCAGCAGCTCAAGCGGGGGGCTAGCTGGCGAGCAGTTCTTC. This encodes CASSSSGGLAGEQFF.

This chain joins TRBV7-2 and TRBJ2-1, with 7 bases lining up with TRBD1. The CDR3 totals 19 residues. V trimming: 1 base; J trimming: 2 bases; junction bases outside the gene matches: 14. In germline, CDR1 is SGHTA, CDR2 FQGNSA. For the CDR3, the DNA is TGTGCCAGCAGCTTAGGGCAGGCACAGGGGATCCCCCCCTACAATGAGCAGTTCTTC. Its translation is CASSLGQAQGIPPYNEQFF.

This clone was observed at least ten times. The rearrangement links TRBV5-1 to TRBJ2-7, with TRBD2 identical over 8 bases. Trimming cost V 6 bases and J 1 base; bases outside gene matches: 6. CDR3 size: 14 residues. CDR1 and CDR2 (germline): SGHRS, YFSETQ. This CDR3 reads CASNPGGGSYEQYF. The CDR3 region has the DNA TGCGCCAGCAACCCCGGGGGGGGGTCCTACGAGCAGTACTTC.

This clone was observed at least ten times. This chain uses TRBV29-1 with TRBJ1-5, with 7 positions matching TRBD1. V shed 5 bases and J 3 bases; nucleotides not matched to a gene: 4. Germline V gene lookup returns CDR1 SQVTM and CDR2 ANQGSEA. The CDR3 consists of 13 residues. CDR3 in DNA: TGCAGCGTTTCCACAGGGGTCAATCAGCCCCAGCATTTT. It yields the protein CSVSTGVNQPQHF.

This clone appeared a single time. This chain joins TRBV7-3 and TRBJ2-3; 7 bases are shared with TRBD1. The CDR3 has 14 residues. Germline V gene sequence: CDR1 SGHTA, CDR2 FQGTGA. Germline trimming cut 2 bases from V and 3 bases from J; bases unmatched to any gene: 2. CDR3 sequence (DNA): TGTGCCAGCAGCTTAGACAGGGCAACAGATACGCAGTATTTT. It yields the protein CASSLDRATDTQYF. Supplemented by reference TRBV7-3 and TRBJ2-3, the full variable domain reads GAGVSQTPSNKVTEKGKYVELRCDPISGHTALYWYRQSLGQGPEFLIYFQGTGAADDSGLPNDRFFAVRPEGSVSTLKIQRTERGDSAVYLCASSLDRATDTQYFGPGTRLTVL.

This CDR3 reads CASSLAPLGRGSSYEQYF. Written as DNA, the CDR3 is TGTGCCAGCAGCTTAGCTCCCCTGGGTCGCGGGAGCTCCTACGAGCAGTACTTC. The J gene is TRBJ2-7, the V gene TRBV7-6; TRBD2 aligns across 7 bases. This CDR3 contains 18 residues. V lost 0 bases, J lost 0 bases, and 11 bases stayed unmatched. CDR1 is SGHVS, CDR2 FNYEAQ, per germline. Full variable domain (rest looked up from reference TRBV7-6 and TRBJ2-7): GAGVSQSPRYKVTKRGQDVALRCDPISGHVSLYWYRQALGQGPEFLTYFNYEAQQDKSGLPNDRFSAERPEGSISTLTIQRTEQRDSAMYRCASSLAPLGRGSSYEQYFGPGTRLTVT.

In DNA, the CDR3 is TGTGCCAGCAGCTTAGCTAGACTCCGGGACAGGTCCTACAATGAGCAGTTCTTC. It yields the protein CASSLARLRDRSYNEQFF. V gene TRBV7-9 combines with J gene TRBJ2-1; 8 bases are shared with TRBD1. CDR3 length equals 18 residues. The V segment lost 0 bases and the J segment 1 base; nucleotides outside the gene matches: 8. In germline, CDR1 is SEHNR, CDR2 FQNEAQ (reference sequence).

In regard to this clone: A read error may account for a junction end that differs from germline. The chain joins TRBV28 to TRBJ1-2; 7 nucleotides align to TRBD1. The CDR3 contains 14 residues. Germline assignment: CDR1 MDHEN and CDR2 SYDVKM. For the CDR3, the DNA is TGTGCCAGCAGTGGACAGGCGTCCAACTATGGCTGCACCTTC. Translating it yields CASSGQASNYGCTF.

This clone was picked up one time. This chain joins TRBV18 and TRBJ2-1; 7 nucleotides agree with TRBD2. There are 15 residues in the CDR3. Germline V gene sequence: CDR1 KGHSH, CDR2 LQKENI. The junction had 8 bases not matched to a gene; V was cut back by 6 bases and J by 3 bases. This chain's CDR3 is CASSPERGSYNEQFF. In DNA, the CDR3 is TGTGCCAGCTCCCCCGAGCGCGGGAGCTACAATGAGCAGTTCTTC.

V usage is TRBV7-9 and J usage is TRBJ2-7; 10 positions agree with TRBD1. The CDR3 consists of 15 residues. Per germline, CDR1 SEHNR and CDR2 FQNEAQ (reference sequence). The V gene end was trimmed by 5 bases and the J gene end by 5 bases; junction bases not matched to a gene: 9. CDR3 sequence reads: CASSTGQGDRHEQYF. CDR3 nucleotides: TGTGCCAGCAGCACCGGACAGGGGGATAGGCACGAGCAGTACTTC.

This clone was seen a single time. The CDR3 loop reads CASSPTGGPNEKLFF. In DNA form, the CDR3 reads TGCGCCAGCAGCCCGACAGGGGGACCTAATGAAAAACTGTTTTTT. The rearrangement joins TRBV4-1 to TRBJ1-4, with TRBD1 matching 9 bases. V lost 4 bases, J lost 3 bases, and 3 bases stayed unmatched. The CDR3 length is 15 residues. Germline V gene sequence: CDR1 MGHRA, CDR2 YSYEKL.

The chain joins TRBV5-1 to TRBJ2-1; 9 nucleotides align to TRBD2. Germline V lookup: CDR1 SGHRS, CDR2 YFSETQ. The CDR3 runs to 17 residues. After removal of 0 bases from V and 1 base from J, the junction contained 5 bases not matched to a gene. CDR3 loop: CASSLAPAGGSYNEQFF. CDR3 bases: TGCGCCAGCAGCTTGGCCCCAGCGGGAGGATCCTACAATGAGCAGTTCTTC.

The chain links TRBV12-3 or TRBV12-4 to TRBJ1-2; 8 bases align to TRBD1. The length of the CDR3 is 13 residues. J gave up 8 bases and V 6 bases, and 8 bases lay outside the gene matches. The CDR3 region has the DNA TGTGCCAGCAGCCAGACAGGGGTTGGCGGCTACACCTTC. This gives the protein CASSQTGVGGYTF.

The chain is built from TRBV27 and TRBJ1-2; 7 positions match TRBD1. Looked up from germline, CDR1 is MNHEY and CDR2 is SMNVEV (reference sequence). V was clipped by 1 base and J by 2 bases; unmatched bases: 1. This CDR3 comprises 14 residues. CDR3 loop: CASSLLGGNYGYTF. CDR3 nucleotide sequence: TGTGCCAGCAGTTTATTAGGGGGCAACTATGGCTACACCTTC.

The gene calls are TRBV5-5 and TRBJ1-6; no firm D call. CDR3 length: 18 residues. The V end was cut by 0 bases, the J end by 0 bases, with 13 bases between. Germline V gene data show CDR1 as SGHKS and CDR2 as YYEKEE (reference sequence). The CDR3 coding sequence is TGTGCCAGCAGCTTGGTTGGAGGCCGAAGCTCCTATAATTCACCCCTCCACTTT. This gives the protein CASSLVGGRSSYNSPLHF.

The chain combines TRBV6-5 with TRBJ1-3; D remains ambiguous. Deletions cut 7 bases from V and 0 bases from J, with 7 bases between. Germline V CDR1 and CDR2: MNHEY, SVGAGI. The CDR3 is made up of 13 amino acids. The CDR3 reads CASKDYSGNTIYF. Here the CDR3 DNA reads TGTGCCAGCAAGGACTACTCTGGAAACACCATATATTTT.

The chain is built from TRBV28 and TRBJ1-4, with D possibly matching TRBD1 (6 bases). This CDR3 is 13 amino acids long. CDR1 is MDHEN and CDR2 is SYDVKM in the germline V gene. V was cut by 6 bases and J by 7 bases, with 12 bases left in between. The CDR3 protein is CASRGHGSEKLFF. The CDR3 DNA sequence: TGTGCCAGCAGGGGACATGGTAGTGAAAAACTGTTTTTT.

The V call is TRBV5-1, the J call TRBJ2-2; 7 bases fit TRBD1. Germline V gene lookup returns CDR1 SGHRS and CDR2 YFSETQ. The CDR3 loop spans 15 amino acids. Trimming cost V 5 bases and J 3 bases; bases outside gene matches: 7. The CDR3 coding sequence is TGCGCCAGCAGTGGTCGCCAGGGGGACACCGGGGAGCTGTTTTTT. Its protein product is CASSGRQGDTGELFF.

Turning to this clone: Distinct nucleotide sequences in the sample also encode this CDR3. The chain is built from TRBV30 and TRBJ1-5, with 11 bases lining up with TRBD1. The CDR3 sequence is 14 residues long. Germline CDR1 GTSNPN, CDR2 SVGIG (reference sequence). V was clipped by 3 bases and J by 6 bases; unmatched bases: 4. Here the CDR3 DNA reads TGTGCCTGGAGCCGGGACAGGGGGGGTCAGCCCCAGCATTTT. Amino acid sequence: CAWSRDRGGQPQHF.

The rearrangement links TRBV28 to TRBJ2-7; D possibly corresponds to TRBD1 (5 bases). CDR1 is MDHEN and CDR2 is SYDVKM in the germline V gene. The CDR3 totals 18 residues. V was cut by 2 bases and J by 3 bases, with 23 bases left in between. The CDR3 DNA reads TGTGCCAGCAGTTTACCCCTCTCAGGGTATCAGAGCAACTACGAGCAGTACTTC. Its protein is CASSLPLSGYQSNYEQYF. Full variable domain (missing parts from reference TRBV28 and TRBJ2-7): DVKVTQSSRYLVKRTGEKVFLECVQDMDHENMFWYRQDPGLGLRLIYFSYDVKMKEKGDIPEGYSVSREKKERFSLILESASTNQTSMYLCASSLPLSGYQSNYEQYFGPGTRLTVT.

The CDR3: CASSRHRGLNGELFF. CDR3 nucleotides: TGTGCCAGCAGCCGCCACAGGGGGTTAAACGGGGAGCTGTTTTTT. V gene TRBV5-6 combines with J gene TRBJ2-2; 8 bases fit TRBD1. The CDR3 covers 15 residues. V was clipped by 4 bases and J by 7 bases; unmatched bases: 9. CDR1 is SGHDT, CDR2 YYEEEE, per germline.

This chain links TRBV28 with TRBJ2-7; 9 positions match TRBD2. Germline values: CDR1 MDHEN, CDR2 SYDVKM. CDR3 length: 14 amino acids. Trimming took 5 bases from V and 6 from J; bases not matched to a gene: 8. This CDR3 reads CASSPNSGSGEQYF. The DNA for the CDR3 is TGTGCCAGCAGTCCGAATAGCGGGAGTGGCGAGCAGTACTTC.